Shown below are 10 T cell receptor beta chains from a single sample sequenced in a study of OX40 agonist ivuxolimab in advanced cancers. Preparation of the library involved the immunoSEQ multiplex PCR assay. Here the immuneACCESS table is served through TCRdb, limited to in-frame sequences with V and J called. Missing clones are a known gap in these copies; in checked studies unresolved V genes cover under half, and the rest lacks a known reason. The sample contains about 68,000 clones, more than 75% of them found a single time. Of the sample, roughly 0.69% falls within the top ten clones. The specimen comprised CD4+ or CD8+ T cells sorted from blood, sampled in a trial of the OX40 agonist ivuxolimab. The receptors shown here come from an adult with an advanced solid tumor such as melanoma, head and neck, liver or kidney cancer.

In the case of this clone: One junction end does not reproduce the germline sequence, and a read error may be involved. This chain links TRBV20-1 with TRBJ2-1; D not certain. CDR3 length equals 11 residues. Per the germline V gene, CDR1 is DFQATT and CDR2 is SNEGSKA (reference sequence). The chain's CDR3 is CSAKLWDEQFF. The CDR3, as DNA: TGCAGCGCTAAACTTTGGGATGAGCAGTTCTTC.

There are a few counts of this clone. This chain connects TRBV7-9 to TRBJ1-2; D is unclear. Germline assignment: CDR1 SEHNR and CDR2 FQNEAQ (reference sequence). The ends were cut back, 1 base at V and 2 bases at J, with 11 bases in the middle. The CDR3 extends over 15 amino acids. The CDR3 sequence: CASSLGVAGNYGYTF. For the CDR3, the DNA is TGTGCCAGCAGCTTAGGAGTAGCGGGGAACTATGGCTACACCTTC. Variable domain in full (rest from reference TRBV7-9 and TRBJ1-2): DTGVSQNPRHKITKRGQNVTFRCDPISEHNRLYWYRQTLGQGPEFLTYFQNEAQLEKSRLLSDRFSAERPKGSFSTLEIQRTEQGDSAMYLCASSLGVAGNYGYTFGSGTRLTVV.

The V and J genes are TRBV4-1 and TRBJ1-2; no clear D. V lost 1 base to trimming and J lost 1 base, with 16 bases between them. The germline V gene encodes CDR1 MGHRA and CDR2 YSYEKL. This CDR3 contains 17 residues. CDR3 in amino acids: CASSQGRIGGDNYGYTF. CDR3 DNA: TGCGCCAGCAGCCAAGGCCGCATTGGTGGAGATAACTATGGCTACACCTTC.

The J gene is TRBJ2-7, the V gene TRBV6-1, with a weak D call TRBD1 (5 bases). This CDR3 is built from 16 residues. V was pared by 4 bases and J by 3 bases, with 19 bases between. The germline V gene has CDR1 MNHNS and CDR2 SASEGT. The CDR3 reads CASSVLPGTGSYEQYF. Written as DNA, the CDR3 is TGTGCCAGCAGTGTCTTGCCGGGTACAGGTAGCTACGAGCAGTACTTC.

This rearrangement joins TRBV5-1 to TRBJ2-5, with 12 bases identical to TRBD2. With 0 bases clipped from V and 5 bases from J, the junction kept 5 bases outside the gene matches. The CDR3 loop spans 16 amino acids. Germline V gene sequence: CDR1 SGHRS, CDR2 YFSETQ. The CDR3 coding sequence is TGCGCCAGCAGCTTGGGACCTAGCGGGGGGGCGGAGACCCAGTACTTC. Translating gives CASSLGPSGGAETQYF.

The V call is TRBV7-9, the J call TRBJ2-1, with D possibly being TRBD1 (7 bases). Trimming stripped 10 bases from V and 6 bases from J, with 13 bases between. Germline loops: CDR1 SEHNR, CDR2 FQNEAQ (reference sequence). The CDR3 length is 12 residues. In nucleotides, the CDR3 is TGTGCCACCCAGGAGGGGGCCAATGAGCAGTTCTTC. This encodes CATQEGANEQFF.

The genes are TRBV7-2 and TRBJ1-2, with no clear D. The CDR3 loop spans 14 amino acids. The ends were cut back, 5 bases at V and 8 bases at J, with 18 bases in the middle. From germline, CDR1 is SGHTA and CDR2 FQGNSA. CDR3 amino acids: CASSTNRRLGGYTF. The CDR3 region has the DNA TGTGCCAGCAGCACAAATCGACGGCTGGGGGGCTACACCTTC.

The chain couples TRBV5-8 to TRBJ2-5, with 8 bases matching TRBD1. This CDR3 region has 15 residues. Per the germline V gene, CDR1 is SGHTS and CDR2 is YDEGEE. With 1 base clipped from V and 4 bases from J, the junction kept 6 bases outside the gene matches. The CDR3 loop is CASSLPGGQGETQYF. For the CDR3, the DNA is TGTGCCAGCAGCTTGCCCGGCGGACAGGGAGAGACCCAGTACTTC.

CDR3 loop: CASSSPMARGPETQYF. Here the CDR3 DNA reads TGTGCCAGCAGCTCCCCGATGGCCAGGGGGCCAGAGACCCAGTACTTC. The chain joins TRBV5-4 to TRBJ2-5; 8 nucleotides align to TRBD1. Germline V gene data show CDR1 as SGHNT and CDR2 as YYREEE (reference sequence). This CDR3 contains 16 residues. V trimming: 3 bases; J trimming: 4 bases; junction bases outside the gene matches: 11. Based on the CDR3 plus reference TRBV5-4 and TRBJ2-5, the full variable domain is ETGVTQSPTHLIKTRGQQVTLRCSSQSGHNTVSWYQQALGQGPQFIFQYYREEENGRGNFPPRFSGLQFPNYSSELNVNALELDDSALYLCASSSPMARGPETQYFGPGTRLLVL.

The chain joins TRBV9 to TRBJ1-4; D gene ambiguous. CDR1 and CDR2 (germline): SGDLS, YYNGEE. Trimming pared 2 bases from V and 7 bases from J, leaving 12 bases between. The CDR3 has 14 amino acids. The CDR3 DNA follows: TGTGCCAGCAGCGTTAACACAGAGTCTGAAAAACTGTTTTTT. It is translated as CASSVNTESEKLFF.